This TCR beta chain was captured by sequencing in a study of blood T cell repertoires in COVID-19. The V gene end was trimmed by 4 bases and the J gene end by 6 bases; junction bases not matched to a gene: 5. Germline assignment: CDR1 SGHRS and CDR2 YFSETQ. The CDR3 contains 13 residues. As processed by the authors: Cell counts per sample came from amplifying reference gene primers. Clones were sequenced by immunoSEQ multiplex PCR, and TCRdb holds only the in-frame ones, with some missing. V, J and clone size derive from that table, while D and trimming were established from the DNA sequence. The repertoire holds roughly 76,000 clones, with approximately 82% as singletons.

The TCR was taken from a woman aged 70-85 years with acute or convalescent COVID-19. The sequenced sample was peripheral blood. The genes are TRBV5-1 and TRBJ1-1, with 8 bases identical to TRBD1. The CDR3 DNA reads TGCGCCAGCAGCCCAGGACAGGGCCCTGAAGCTTTCTTT. Amino acid sequence: CASSPGQGPEAFF.